The rows below give T cell receptor beta chains drawn from one sample of a study of blood T cell repertoires in COVID-19. TCRdb keeps only in-frame clones here, not all; method: immunoSEQ multiplex PCR. The table includes some 250,000 clones, about 90% detected once. Sequencing used peripheral blood. The receptors originated from a woman aged 30 to 39 who had recovered from COVID-19. The CDR3 runs from the conserved cysteine through the conserved F or W. A D gene is named only where the DNA matches it firmly. Clone size is shown for a subset of rows, as once, few, many or a class of expanded clone.

V gene	CDR3 length	D gene	J gene	clone size	CDR3 DNA	CDR3 protein
TRBV2	13	TRBD2	TRBJ2-5	-	TGTGCCAGCAGTGAGATAGCGGGGGCCGAGGAGTACTTC	CASSEIAGAEEYF
TRBV3-1/TRBV3-2	14	TRBD1	TRBJ2-7	-	TGTGCCAGCAGCAAATACAGGGGGCCCTACGAGCAGTACTTC	CASSKYRGPYEQYF
TRBV20-1	9	-	TRBJ2-1	-	TGCAGTCCGTCACCGGGGCAGTTCTTC	CSPSPGQFF
TRBV5-1	13	-	TRBJ1-1	-	TGCGCCAGCAGCTTGGAGGGGGTGACTGAAGCTTTCTTT	CASSLEGVTEAFF
TRBV29-1	12	-	TRBJ2-1	-	TGCAGCGTTGACAGGGGCCACAATGAGCAGTTCTTC	CSVDRGHNEQFF
TRBV7-6	16	TRBD1	TRBJ2-5	-	TGTGCCAGCAGCCCAGGGGGCGCAGAATTCGGAGAGACCCAGTACTTC	CASSPGGAEFGETQYF
TRBV2	14	TRBD1	TRBJ1-5	once	TGTGCCAGCAGCGAAACAGGGGGCGGTCAGCCCCAGCATTTT	CASSETGGGQPQHF
TRBV5-1	14	TRBD1	TRBJ1-1	-	TGCGCCAGCAGGCCGGGACAGCCGAACACTGAAGCTTTCTTT	CASRPGQPNTEAFF
TRBV19	18	-	TRBJ2-6	-	TGTGCCAGTTTAGGTGGAGACAGGTTGAAGGCTGGGGCCAACGTCCTGACTTTC	CASLGGDRLKAGANVLTF
TRBV5-1	16	TRBD2	TRBJ2-1	-	TGCGCCAGCAAAAACGCACTAGCGTCACGTGTCGATGAGCAGTTCTTC	CASKNALASRVDEQFF
TRBV5-4	14	TRBD1	TRBJ1-1	-	TGTGCCAGCAGCTCGGGACAGGGAACGACAAAAGCTTTCTTT	CASSSGQGTTKAFF
TRBV5-1	13	TRBD1	TRBJ1-4	-	TGCGCCAGCAGCTCAGGCAGGGGGGAAAAACTGTTTTTT	CASSSGRGEKLFF
TRBV29-1	12	TRBD1	TRBJ1-2	-	TGCAGCGTAAGTGGGACAGTTAATGACTACACCTTC	CSVSGTVNDYTF
TRBV4-1	16	-	TRBJ2-2	-	TGCGCCAGCAGCCACCTCAGGGGTACAAACACCGGGGAGCTGTTTTTT	CASSHLRGTNTGELFF
TRBV6-5	15	TRBD1	TRBJ2-5	-	TGTGCCAGCAGCCTGGACAGGGATCCCCAAGAGACCCAGTACTTC	CASSLDRDPQETQYF
TRBV2	17	TRBD1	TRBJ1-5	once	TGTGCCAGCAGCGACATACCGGGACAGGGGGCGGTTCAGCCCCAGCATTTT	CASSDIPGQGAVQPQHF
TRBV5-4	15	-	TRBJ1-6	few	TGTGCCAGCAGCAATCAAGAGGGTTACAATTCACCCCTCCACTTT	CASSNQEGYNSPLHF
TRBV19	15	-	TRBJ1-4	-	TGTGCCACCAAACTTAATCAGGCATTGTCTGAAAAACTGTTTTTT	CATKLNQALSEKLFF
TRBV6-2/TRBV6-3	14	-	TRBJ1-1	-	TGTGCCAGCAGTTCTTGGGGGGAGGCGACTGAAGCTTTCTTT	CASSSWGEATEAFF
TRBV7-9	15	TRBD1	TRBJ1-1	-	TGTGCCAGCAGCTCACAAGACAGGGTGAACACTGAAGCTTTCTTT	CASSSQDRVNTEAFF
TRBV5-1	13	-	TRBJ2-3	-	TGCGCCAGCAGCTACATAGGAGAGGATACGCAGTATTTT	CASSYIGEDTQYF
TRBV9	15	-	TRBJ2-2	once	TGTGCCAGCAGCGTAGCTAGCATGAACACCGGGGAGCTGTTTTTT	CASSVASMNTGELFF
TRBV6-5	15	TRBD1	TRBJ1-6	-	TGTGCCAGCGCCCCCACCGGGACAGGGATTTCACCCCTCCACTTT	CASAPTGTGISPLHF
TRBV9	16	-	TRBJ2-1	-	TGTGCCAGCAGCCCCGTTGGGGGGGCCATCTACAATGAGCAGTTCTTC	CASSPVGGAIYNEQFF
TRBV9	16	-	TRBJ2-5	-	TGTGCCAGCAGCGTAGGAACGGGGTTTACCGGCGAGACCCAGTACTTC	CASSVGTGFTGETQYF
TRBV4-1	16	TRBD1	TRBJ2-7	-	TGCGCCAGCAGCCACCAAGACAGGGTTAAGCTAGACGAGCAGTACTTC	CASSHQDRVKLDEQYF
TRBV18	13	-	TRBJ2-7	-	TGTGCCAGCTCACCAACAGGGTTGGACGAGCAGTACTTC	CASSPTGLDEQYF
TRBV7-2	15	-	TRBJ1-2	-	TGTGCCAGCAGCTTATGGGGGGACGGGAACTATGGCTACACCTTC	CASSLWGDGNYGYTF
TRBV5-1	16	-	TRBJ2-1	-	TGCGCCAGCAGCTTGGCCGGGGAAACGAACTACAATGAGCAGTTCTTC	CASSLAGETNYNEQFF
TRBV6-2/TRBV6-3	16	-	TRBJ2-2	-	TGTGCCAGCAGCTCCCCCTTAGGGGGTCGCACCGGGGAGCTGTTTTTT	CASSSPLGGRTGELFF
TRBV4-2	16	TRBD2	TRBJ2-1	-	TGTGCCAGCAGCCAAGGACAGCGGGGGGGCGGCTATGAGCAGTTCTTC	CASSQGQRGGGYEQFF
TRBV5-1	13	-	TRBJ2-7	once	TGCGCCAGCAGCTTATCAGGGGCCTACGAGCAGTACTTC	CASSLSGAYEQYF
TRBV7-9	16	TRBD1	TRBJ1-5	-	TGTGCCAGCAGCACCGGGACAGGGAGTAGCAATCAGCCCCAGCATTTT	CASSTGTGSSNQPQHF
TRBV11-3	16	TRBD2	TRBJ2-1	many	TGTGCCAGCAGCTTAGGTACGGGGGGACCCTACAATGAGCAGTTCTTC	CASSLGTGGPYNEQFF
TRBV6-5	14	-	TRBJ2-2	-	TGTGCCAGCAGTTTCGACATAAACACCGGGGAGCTGTTTTTT	CASSFDINTGELFF
TRBV7-3	12	-	TRBJ2-1	-	TGTGCCAGCAGCTCCGGGAACAATGAGCAGTTCTTC	CASSSGNNEQFF
TRBV18	15	TRBD1	TRBJ1-6	few	TGTGCCAGCTCACCAGCCAGGGGGCAGGATTCACCCCTCCACTTT	CASSPARGQDSPLHF
TRBV7-2	15	-	TRBJ2-7	-	TGTGCCAGCATTAATACGGGCAGGGTCCCCTACGAGCAGTACTTC	CASINTGRVPYEQYF
TRBV6-6	14	TRBD1	TRBJ2-5	-	TGTGCCAGCAGTTATACAGGGGGAAAAGAGACCCAGTACTTC	CASSYTGGKETQYF
TRBV9	16	TRBD2	TRBJ2-1	-	TGTGCCAGCAGAGATATAGGGGCCGGGACTAGCAATGAGCAGTTCTTC	CASRDIGAGTSNEQFF
TRBV7-9	14	TRBD1	TRBJ1-4	-	TGTGCCAGCAGCCAGGGGGGAAGCGGAGAAAAACTGTTTTTT	CASSQGGSGEKLFF
TRBV27	14	-	TRBJ2-7	-	TGTGCCAGCAGTCCCCAGGGCCTCTCCTACGAGCAGTACTTC	CASSPQGLSYEQYF
TRBV11-1	14	TRBD1	TRBJ1-1	few	TGTGCCAGCAGCTTATGGGGGACAGGGACTGAAGCTTTCTTT	CASSLWGTGTEAFF
TRBV4-2	15	TRBD1	TRBJ1-1	-	TGTGCCAGCAGCCGGACAACAGGGGGCTGGACTGAAGCTTTCTTT	CASSRTTGGWTEAFF